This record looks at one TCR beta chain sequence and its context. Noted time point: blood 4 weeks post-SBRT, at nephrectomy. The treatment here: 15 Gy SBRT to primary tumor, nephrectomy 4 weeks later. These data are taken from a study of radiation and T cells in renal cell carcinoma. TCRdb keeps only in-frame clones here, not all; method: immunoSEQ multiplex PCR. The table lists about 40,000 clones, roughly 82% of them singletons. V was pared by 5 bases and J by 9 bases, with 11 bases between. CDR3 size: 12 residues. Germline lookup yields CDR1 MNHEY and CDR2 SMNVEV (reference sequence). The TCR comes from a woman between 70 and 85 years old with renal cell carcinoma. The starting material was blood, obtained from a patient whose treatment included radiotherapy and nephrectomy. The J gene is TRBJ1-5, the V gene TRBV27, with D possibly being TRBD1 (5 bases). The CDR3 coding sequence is TGTGCCAGCAGTCCGGGGAGGGGGCCCCAGCATTTT. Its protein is CASSPGRGPQHF.